This is a list of T cell receptor beta chains from one sample in a study of early T cells in non-severe SARS-CoV-2 infection. TCRdb re-derived calls from the 5' RACE reads in MiXCR, one entry per CDR3 protein. The data contain about 69,000 distinct CDR3 sequences, roughly 4.6% of them seen just once; the ten biggest clones take up roughly 3.4%. The starting material was whole blood, obtained at baseline. Source of these receptors: an adult who was a healthcare worker with PCR-confirmed SARS-CoV-2 infection or an uninfected control (not recorded which). The donor label of this sample is uncertain. Both conserved end residues are part of each CDR3. The D gene is left open where the match is weak. The size of a clone is reported for some rows only, either as once, few or many, or as a class for expanded clones.

TRBV12-3/TRBV12-4	-	few	TRBJ2-3	CASSLQGLTDTQYF	TGTGCCAGCAGTTTACAGGGATTGACAGATACGCAGTATTTT
TRBV5-5	-	many	TRBJ2-1	CASSLSGPNNEQFF	TGTGCCAGCAGCCTCAGTGGGCCTAACAATGAGCAGTTCTTC
TRBV7-7	-	many	TRBJ2-3	CATGERTDTQYF	TGTGCTACCGGGGAACGCACAGATACGCAGTATTTT
TRBV20-1	-	many	TRBJ2-3	CSASLWGTDTQYF	TGCAGTGCCTCACTATGGGGCACAGATACGCAGTATTTT
TRBV6-1	TRBD1	-	TRBJ2-1	CASSLQGISYNEQFF	TGTGCCAGCAGCTTACAGGGGATCTCCTACAATGAGCAGTTCTTC
TRBV6-5	-	few	TRBJ2-7	CASSYPRGEQYF	TGTGCCAGCAGTTACCCCCGGGGGGAGCAGTACTTC
TRBV18	-	-	TRBJ1-6	CASSPAAAPAGNSPLHF	TGTGCCAGCTCACCCGCCGCGGCCCCGGCCGGTAATTCACCCCTCCACTTT
TRBV12-3/TRBV12-4	-	-	TRBJ1-1	CASSFSDMYTEAFF	TGTGCCAGCAGTTTCTCGGACATGTACACTGAAGCTTTCTTT
TRBV12-3/TRBV12-4	-	few	TRBJ1-5	CASSPRQVSNQPQHF	TGTGCCAGCAGTCCCAGACAGGTTAGCAATCAGCCCCAGCATTTT
TRBV27	TRBD1	-	TRBJ2-7	CASSLVGQGADEQYF	TGTGCCAGCAGTTTGGTGGGACAGGGGGCAGACGAGCAGTACTTC
TRBV7-6	-	many	TRBJ2-7	CASSPRQAGTRLHEQYF	TGTGCCAGCAGCCCACGCCAGGCCGGGACCCGTTTGCACGAGCAGTACTTC
TRBV11-2	TRBD1	-	TRBJ1-3	CASSPIRRGSGNTIYF	TGTGCCAGCAGCCCGATCCGCAGGGGGTCTGGAAACACCATATATTTT
TRBV7-9	TRBD1	many	TRBJ1-4	CASSPPSGQGYEKLFF	TGTGCCAGCAGCCCCCCGTCGGGACAGGGTTATGAAAAACTGTTTTTT
TRBV4-1	-	few	TRBJ1-4	CASSPGQKNEKLFF	TGCGCCAGCAGCCCAGGACAGAAGAATGAAAAACTGTTTTTT
TRBV12-3/TRBV12-4	-	many	TRBJ2-3	CASSLVSVSTDTQYF	TGTGCCAGCAGTTTAGTGTCGGTTAGCACAGATACGCAGTATTTT
TRBV25-1	-	few	TRBJ2-7	CASSQEFYEQYF	TGTGCCAGCAGCCAGGAGTTTTACGAGCAGTACTTC
TRBV4-3	-	many	TRBJ1-6	CASSSGALDSPLHF	TGCGCCAGCAGCTCAGGGGCCTTAGATTCACCCCTCCACTTT
TRBV7-2	TRBD2	many	TRBJ2-2	CASSLNGGTGELFF	TGTGCCAGCAGTCTCAACGGGGGGACCGGGGAGCTGTTTTTT
TRBV20-1	TRBD2	many	TRBJ2-1	CSATSGGYNEQFF	TGCAGTGCCACTAGCGGGGGATACAATGAGCAGTTCTTC
TRBV15	-	few	TRBJ2-7	CATSRDRTGTSYEQYF	TGTGCCACCAGCAGAGATCGTACAGGGACCTCCTACGAGCAGTACTTC
TRBV7-2	-	many	TRBJ2-4	CASSLGKILAKNIQYF	TGTGCCAGCAGCTTAGGGAAGATACTAGCCAAAAACATTCAGTACTTC
TRBV18	TRBD2	-	TRBJ2-1	CASSPGGVAQNEQFF	TGTGCCAGCTCACCGGGGGGGGTAGCGCAAAATGAGCAGTTCTTC
TRBV5-1	-	few	TRBJ2-1	CASSLGEPSYNEQFF	TGCGCCAGCAGCTTAGGCGAGCCGAGCTACAATGAGCAGTTCTTC
TRBV24-1	TRBD1	few	TRBJ2-5	CATSDSGTSDRVRETQYF	TGTGCCACCAGTGACTCAGGGACTTCGGACAGGGTCAGGGAGACCCAGTACTTC
TRBV6-6	TRBD2	many	TRBJ2-7	CASSGLAGSSYEQYF	TGTGCCAGCAGTGGACTAGCGGGGAGCTCCTACGAGCAGTACTTC
TRBV28	TRBD2	-	TRBJ2-7	CASSSGTSGPYEQYF	TGTGCCAGCAGTTCCGGGACTAGCGGGCCCTACGAGCAGTACTTC
TRBV7-3	TRBD1	-	TRBJ1-1	CASSPQDRDRSMNTEAFF	TGTGCCAGCAGCCCGCAAGACAGGGACAGGAGCATGAACACTGAAGCTTTCTTT
TRBV7-9	-	many	TRBJ1-5	CASSFAAANQPQHF	TGTGCCAGCAGCTTCGCAGCGGCTAATCAGCCCCAGCATTTT
TRBV7-9	-	few	TRBJ2-7	CASSLDGVYEQYF	TGTGCCAGCAGCTTAGATGGGGTCTACGAGCAGTACTTC
TRBV6-1	TRBD1	-	TRBJ1-2	CASTVGQDYGYTF	TGTGCCAGCACCGTCGGACAGGACTATGGCTACACCTTC
TRBV11-2	TRBD1	few	TRBJ2-5	CASSLGPTGGQETQYF	TGTGCCAGCAGCTTAGGCCCTACAGGGGGCCAAGAGACCCAGTACTTC
TRBV6-5	TRBD1	many	TRBJ2-2	CASSPRDRRTGELFF	TGTGCCAGCAGTCCTCGGGACAGAAGGACCGGGGAGCTGTTTTTT
TRBV6-5	TRBD2	many	TRBJ2-7	CASSYSGGGRNDEQYF	TGTGCCAGCAGTTACTCGGGCGGGGGGCGGAATGACGAGCAGTACTTC
TRBV13	TRBD2	many	TRBJ2-1	CASSLRGTFLNEQFF	TGTGCCAGCAGCTTGCGGGGGACGTTTCTGAATGAGCAGTTCTTC
TRBV12-3/TRBV12-4	-	few	TRBJ1-1	CASSLLMRETEAFF	TGTGCCAGCAGTTTATTAATGAGGGAGACTGAAGCTTTCTTT